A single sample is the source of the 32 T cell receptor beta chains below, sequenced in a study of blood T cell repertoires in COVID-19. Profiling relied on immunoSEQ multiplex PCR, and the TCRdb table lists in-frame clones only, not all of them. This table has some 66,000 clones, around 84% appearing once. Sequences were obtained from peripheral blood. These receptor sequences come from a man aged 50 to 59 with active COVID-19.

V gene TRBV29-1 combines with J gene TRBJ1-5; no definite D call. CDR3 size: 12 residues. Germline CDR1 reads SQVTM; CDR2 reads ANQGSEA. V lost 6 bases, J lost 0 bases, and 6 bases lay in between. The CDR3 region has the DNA TGCAGCGTATTCGGTAGCAATCAGCCCCAGCATTTT. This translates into CSVFGSNQPQHF.

The CDR3 reads CASSEPGQGTNEKLFF. In DNA form, the CDR3 reads TGTGCCAGCAGTGAGCCGGGACAGGGGACTAATGAAAAACTGTTTTTT. This chain connects TRBV2 to TRBJ1-4; 10 bases map to TRBD1. This CDR3 comprises 16 residues. Germline V gene sequence: CDR1 SNHLY, CDR2 FYNNEI. The trim removed 3 bases at V and 2 bases at J, leaving 3 bases unmatched.

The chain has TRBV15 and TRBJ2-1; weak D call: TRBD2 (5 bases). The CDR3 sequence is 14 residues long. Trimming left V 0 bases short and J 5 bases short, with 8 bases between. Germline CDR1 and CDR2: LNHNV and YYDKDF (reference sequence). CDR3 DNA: TGTGCCACCAGCAGAGATGAGCGGCACAATGAGCAGTTCTTC. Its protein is CATSRDERHNEQFF.

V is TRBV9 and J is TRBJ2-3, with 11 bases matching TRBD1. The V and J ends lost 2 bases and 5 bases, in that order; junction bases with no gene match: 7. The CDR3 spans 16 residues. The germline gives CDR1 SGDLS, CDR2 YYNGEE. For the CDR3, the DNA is TGTGCCAGCAGCGTCGGACAGGGGGCTTTTGGAGATACGCAGTATTTT. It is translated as CASSVGQGAFGDTQYF.

In DNA form, the CDR3 reads TGTGCCAGCAGCCCTCTTCGGATGGGACTAGCAGGAGAGACCCAGTACTTC. Translated, it gives CASSPLRMGLAGETQYF. The chain joins TRBV7-2 to TRBJ2-5, with 9 bases lining up with TRBD2. The ends lost 5 bases at V and 4 bases at J; junction bases unmatched: 14. The CDR3 consists of 17 residues. Per the germline V gene, CDR1 is SGHTA and CDR2 is FQGNSA.

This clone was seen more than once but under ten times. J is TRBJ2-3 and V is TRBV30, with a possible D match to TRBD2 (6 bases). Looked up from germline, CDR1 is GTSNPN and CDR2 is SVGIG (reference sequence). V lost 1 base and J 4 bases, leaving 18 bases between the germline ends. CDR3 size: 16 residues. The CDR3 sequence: CAWSGLGGSGADTQYF. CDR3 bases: TGTGCCTGGAGTGGGCTTGGGGGGTCGGGCGCAGATACGCAGTATTTT.

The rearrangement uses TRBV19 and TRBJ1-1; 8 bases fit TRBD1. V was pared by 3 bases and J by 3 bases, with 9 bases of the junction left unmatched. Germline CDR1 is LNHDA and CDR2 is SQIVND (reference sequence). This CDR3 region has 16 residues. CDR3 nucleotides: TGTGCCAGTAGTATTGGGGGCAGGGGGCGGCACACTGAAGCTTTCTTT. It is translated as CASSIGGRGRHTEAFF.

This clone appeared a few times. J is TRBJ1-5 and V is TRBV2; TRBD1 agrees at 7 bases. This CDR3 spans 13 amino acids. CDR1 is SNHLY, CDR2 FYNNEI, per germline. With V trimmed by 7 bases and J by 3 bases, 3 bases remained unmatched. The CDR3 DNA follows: TGTGCCAGCACGACAGGGAACAATCAGCCCCAGCATTTT. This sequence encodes CASTTGNNQPQHF. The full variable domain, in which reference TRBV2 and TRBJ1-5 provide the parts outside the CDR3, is EPEVTQTPSHQVTQMGQEVILRCVPISNHLYFYWYRQILGQKVEFLVSFYNNEISEKSEIFDDQFSVERPDGSNFTLKIRSTKLEDSAMYFCASTTGNNQPQHFGDGTRLSIL.

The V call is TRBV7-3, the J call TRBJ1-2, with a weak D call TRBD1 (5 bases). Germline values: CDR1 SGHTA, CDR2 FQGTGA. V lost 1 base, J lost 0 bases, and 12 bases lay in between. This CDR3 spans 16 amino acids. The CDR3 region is CASSLSGRAPNYGYTF. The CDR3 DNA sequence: TGTGCCAGCAGCTTAAGCGGCAGGGCGCCTAACTATGGCTACACCTTC.

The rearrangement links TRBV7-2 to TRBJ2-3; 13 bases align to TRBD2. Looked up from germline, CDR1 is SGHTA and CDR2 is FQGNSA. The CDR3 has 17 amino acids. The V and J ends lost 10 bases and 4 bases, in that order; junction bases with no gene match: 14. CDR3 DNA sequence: TGTGCCACCAAGCGGACCAGAACTAGCGGGAGGGCAGATACGCAGTATTTT. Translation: CATKRTRTSGRADTQYF.

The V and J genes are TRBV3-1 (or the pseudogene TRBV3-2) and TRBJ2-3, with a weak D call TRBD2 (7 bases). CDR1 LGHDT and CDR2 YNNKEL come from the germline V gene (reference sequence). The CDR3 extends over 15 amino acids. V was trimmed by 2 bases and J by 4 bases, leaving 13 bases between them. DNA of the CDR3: TGTGCCAGCAGCCAAATTGGGGAGGGGGCAGATACGCAGTATTTT. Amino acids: CASSQIGEGADTQYF.

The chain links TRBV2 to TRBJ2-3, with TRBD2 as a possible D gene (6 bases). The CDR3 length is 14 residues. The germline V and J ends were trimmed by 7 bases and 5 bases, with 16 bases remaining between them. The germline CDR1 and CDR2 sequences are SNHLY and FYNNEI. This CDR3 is CASKRGGGVDTQYF. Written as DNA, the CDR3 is TGTGCCAGCAAACGGGGAGGTGGTGTAGATACGCAGTATTTT.

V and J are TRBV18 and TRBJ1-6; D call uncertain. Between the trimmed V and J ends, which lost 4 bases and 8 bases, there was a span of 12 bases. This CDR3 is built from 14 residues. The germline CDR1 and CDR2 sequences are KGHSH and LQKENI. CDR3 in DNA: TGTGCCAGCTCACGAGGGTTCGGGGATTCACCCCTCCACTTT. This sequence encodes CASSRGFGDSPLHF.

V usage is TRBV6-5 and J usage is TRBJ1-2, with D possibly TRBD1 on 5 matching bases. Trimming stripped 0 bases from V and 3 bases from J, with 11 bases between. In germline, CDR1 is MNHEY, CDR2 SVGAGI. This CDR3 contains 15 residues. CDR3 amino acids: CASSYSTGSDYGYTF. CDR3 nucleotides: TGTGCCAGCAGTTACTCAACAGGATCCGACTATGGCTACACCTTC.

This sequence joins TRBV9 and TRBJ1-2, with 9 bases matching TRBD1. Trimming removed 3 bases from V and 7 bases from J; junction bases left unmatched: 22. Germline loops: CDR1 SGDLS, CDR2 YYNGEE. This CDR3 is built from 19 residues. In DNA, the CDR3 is TGTGCCAGCAGCGCAAACCCCTCACCTGACGGGACAGGGAGGCGTGGCTACACCTTC. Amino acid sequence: CASSANPSPDGTGRRGYTF.

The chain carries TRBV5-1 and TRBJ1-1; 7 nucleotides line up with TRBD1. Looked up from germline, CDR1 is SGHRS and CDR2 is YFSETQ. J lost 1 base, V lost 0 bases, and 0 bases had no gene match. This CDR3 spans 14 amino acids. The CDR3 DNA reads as TGCGCCAGCAGCTTGGACAGGGGGAACACTGAAGCTTTCTTT. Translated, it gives CASSLDRGNTEAFF.

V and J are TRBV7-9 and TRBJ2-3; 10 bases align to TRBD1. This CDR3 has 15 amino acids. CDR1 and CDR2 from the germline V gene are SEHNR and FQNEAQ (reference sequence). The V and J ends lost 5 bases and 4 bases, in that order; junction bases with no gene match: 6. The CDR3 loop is CASSPDRGPADTQYF. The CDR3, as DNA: TGTGCCAGCAGCCCCGACAGGGGGCCGGCAGATACGCAGTATTTT.

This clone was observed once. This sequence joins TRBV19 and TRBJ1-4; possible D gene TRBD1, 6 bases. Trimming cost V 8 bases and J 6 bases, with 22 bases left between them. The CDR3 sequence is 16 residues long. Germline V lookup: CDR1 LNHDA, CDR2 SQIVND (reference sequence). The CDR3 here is CASSSYPQGNDEKLFF. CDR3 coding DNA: TGTGCCAGTTCATCATATCCTCAGGGGAATGATGAAAAACTGTTTTTT.

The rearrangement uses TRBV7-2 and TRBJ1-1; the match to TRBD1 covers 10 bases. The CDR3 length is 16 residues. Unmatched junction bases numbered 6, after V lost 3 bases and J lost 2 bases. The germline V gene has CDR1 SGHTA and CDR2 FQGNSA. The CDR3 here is CASSFRQGAGNTEAFF. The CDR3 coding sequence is TGTGCCAGCAGCTTTCGACAGGGGGCTGGAAACACTGAAGCTTTCTTT.

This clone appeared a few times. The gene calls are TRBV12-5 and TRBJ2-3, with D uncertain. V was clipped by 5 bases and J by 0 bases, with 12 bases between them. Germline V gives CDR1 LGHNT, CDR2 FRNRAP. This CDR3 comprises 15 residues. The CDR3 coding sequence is TGTGCTAGTGGTCCGCGGCGACTTAGCACAGATACGCAGTATTTT. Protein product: CASGPRRLSTDTQYF.

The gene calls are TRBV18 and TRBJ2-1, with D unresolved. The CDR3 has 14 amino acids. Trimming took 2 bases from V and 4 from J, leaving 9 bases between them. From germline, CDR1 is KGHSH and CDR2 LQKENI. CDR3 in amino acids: CASSPDTFYNEQFF. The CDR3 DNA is TGTGCCAGCTCACCAGACACCTTTTACAATGAGCAGTTCTTC.

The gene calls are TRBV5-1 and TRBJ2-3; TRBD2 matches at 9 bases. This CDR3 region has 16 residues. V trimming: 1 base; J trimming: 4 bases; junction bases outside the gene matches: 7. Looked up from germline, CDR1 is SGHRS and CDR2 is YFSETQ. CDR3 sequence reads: CASSLSPAGGSDTQYF. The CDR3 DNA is TGCGCCAGCAGCTTGAGCCCAGCGGGAGGATCAGATACGCAGTATTTT. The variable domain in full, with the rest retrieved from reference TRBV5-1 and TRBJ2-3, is KAGVTQTPRYLIKTRGQQVTLSCSPISGHRSVSWYQQTPGQGLQFLFEYFSETQRNKGNFPGRFSGRQFSNSRSEMNVSTLELGDSALYLCASSLSPAGGSDTQYFGPGTRLTVL.

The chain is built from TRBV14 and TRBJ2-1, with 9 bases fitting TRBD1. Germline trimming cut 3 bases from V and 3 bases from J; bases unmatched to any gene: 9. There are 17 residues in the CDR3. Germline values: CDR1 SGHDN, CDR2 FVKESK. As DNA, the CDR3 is TGTGCCAGCAGCCATGTACCGGGACAGGGAGGCTACAATGAGCAGTTCTTC. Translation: CASSHVPGQGGYNEQFF.

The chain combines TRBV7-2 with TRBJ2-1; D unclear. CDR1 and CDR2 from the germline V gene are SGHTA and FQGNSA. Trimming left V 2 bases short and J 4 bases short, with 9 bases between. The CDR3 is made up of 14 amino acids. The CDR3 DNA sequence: TGTGCCAGCAGCTTAATGACTCGGTACAATGAGCAGTTCTTC. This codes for CASSLMTRYNEQFF. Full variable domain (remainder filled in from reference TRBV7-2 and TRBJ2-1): GAGVSQSPSNKVTEKGKDVELRCDPISGHTALYWYRQSLGQGLEFLIYFQGNSAPDKSGLPSDRFSAERTGGSVSTLTIQRTQQEDSAVYLCASSLMTRYNEQFFGPGTRLTVL.

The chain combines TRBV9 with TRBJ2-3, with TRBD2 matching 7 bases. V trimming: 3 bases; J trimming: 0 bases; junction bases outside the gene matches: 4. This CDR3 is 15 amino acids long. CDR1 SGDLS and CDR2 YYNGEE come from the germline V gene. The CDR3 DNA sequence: TGTGCCAGCAGCGCCTGGCGGGGGAGCACAGATACGCAGTATTTT. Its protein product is CASSAWRGSTDTQYF.

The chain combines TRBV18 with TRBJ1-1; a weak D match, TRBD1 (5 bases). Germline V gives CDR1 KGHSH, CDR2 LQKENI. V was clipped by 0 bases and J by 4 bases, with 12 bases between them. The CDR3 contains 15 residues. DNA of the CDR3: TGTGCCAGCTCACCACCGAAGGGGCTTGGCACTGAAGCTTTCTTT. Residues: CASSPPKGLGTEAFF.

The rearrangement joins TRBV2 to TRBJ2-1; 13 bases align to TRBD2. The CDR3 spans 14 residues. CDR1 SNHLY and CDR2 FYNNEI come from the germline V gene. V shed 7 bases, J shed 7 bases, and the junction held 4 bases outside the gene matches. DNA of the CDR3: TGTGCCAGCACGGGACTAGCGGGAAGGAATGAGCAGTTCTTC. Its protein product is CASTGLAGRNEQFF.

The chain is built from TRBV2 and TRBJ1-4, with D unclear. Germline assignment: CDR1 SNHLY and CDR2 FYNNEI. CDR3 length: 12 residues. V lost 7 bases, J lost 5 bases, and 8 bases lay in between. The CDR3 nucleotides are TGTGCCAGCACGCGGCTAAATGAAAAACTGTTTTTT. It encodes CASTRLNEKLFF.

Written as DNA, the CDR3 is TGTGCCAGCAGCTTAGGCTCTAGGGGCGCAGATACGCAGTATTTT. It is translated as CASSLGSRGADTQYF. This rearrangement joins TRBV5-4 to TRBJ2-3; possible D gene TRBD1, 5 bases. Germline CDR1 reads SGHNT; CDR2 reads YYREEE (reference sequence). The CDR3 sequence is 15 residues long. The V end was cut by 2 bases, the J end by 4 bases, with 14 bases between. Full variable domain (missing parts from reference TRBV5-4 and TRBJ2-3): ETGVTQSPTHLIKTRGQQVTLRCSSQSGHNTVSWYQQALGQGPQFIFQYYREEENGRGNFPPRFSGLQFPNYSSELNVNALELDDSALYLCASSLGSRGADTQYFGPGTRLTVL.

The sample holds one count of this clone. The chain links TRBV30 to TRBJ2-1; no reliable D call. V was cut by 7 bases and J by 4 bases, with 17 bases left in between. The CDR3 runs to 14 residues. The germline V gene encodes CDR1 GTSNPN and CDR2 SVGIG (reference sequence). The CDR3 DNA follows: TGTGCCTCCCTCGGCCAGCCGACTTACAATGAGCAGTTCTTC. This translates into CASLGQPTYNEQFF.

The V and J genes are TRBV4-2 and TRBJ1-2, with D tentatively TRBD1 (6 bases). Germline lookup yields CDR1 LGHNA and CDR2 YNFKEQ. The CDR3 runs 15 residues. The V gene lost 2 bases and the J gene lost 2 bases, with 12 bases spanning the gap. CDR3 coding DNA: TGTGCCAGCAGCCAAATAAACAGGGTAAACTATGGCTACACCTTC. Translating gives CASSQINRVNYGYTF.

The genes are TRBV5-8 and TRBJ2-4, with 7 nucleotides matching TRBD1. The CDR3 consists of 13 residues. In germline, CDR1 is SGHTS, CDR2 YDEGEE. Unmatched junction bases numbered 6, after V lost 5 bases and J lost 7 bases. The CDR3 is CASSSQGFNIQYF. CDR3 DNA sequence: TGTGCCAGCAGTTCACAGGGGTTTAACATTCAGTACTTC.